This T cell receptor (beta chain) was identified during a study of T cells after yellow fever vaccination. Looked up from germline, CDR1 is MNHEY and CDR2 is SMNVEV (reference sequence). This CDR3 contains 12 residues. V trimming: 6 bases; J trimming: 7 bases; junction bases outside the gene matches: 5. Using its own MiXCR run on the 5' RACE reads, TCRdb lists one record per CDR3 protein. The sample lists about 170,000 distinct CDR3 sequences, approximately 9.9% occurring once. In its sample, this clonotype was seen once. This TCR derives from a man younger than 35 who received the YFV17D yellow fever vaccine. The chain is built from TRBV27 and TRBJ1-1; 7 bases align to TRBD1. Sequencing used CD8+ T cells sorted from PBMCs, obtained 15 days after the yellow fever booster vaccination. The CDR3 nucleotides read TGTGCCAGCAGGACAGGGATGGATGAAGCTTTCTTT. As protein: CASRTGMDEAFF.